The 8 T cell receptor beta chains given below trace back to one sample, sequenced in a study of T cells in women clearing cervical HPV infection. Method: immunoSEQ multiplex PCR; TCRdb's copy keeps in-frame clones and lacks some. The sample includes under 45,000 clones. Sequencing was carried out using blood buffy coat. Source of these receptors: a woman between 18 and 69 years old with a cervical HPV16 infection that either progressed to CIN3+ or cleared (not recorded which).

Comments on this clone: Read data end 3 residues before the CDR3 end; the end is taken from the germline J gene. V is TRBV7-9 and J is TRBJ1-5, with TRBD1 identical over 9 bases. Trimming cost V 5 bases and J 4 bases; bases outside gene matches: 0. The CDR3 extends over 13 amino acids. Germline-derived CDR1 and CDR2 are SEHNR and FQNEAQ (reference sequence). The CDR3 reads CASSGQGNQPQHF. The part of the CDR3 DNA that was read is TGTGCCAGCAGCGGACAGGGGAATCAGCCC.

Concerning this clone: The read halts 3 residues ahead of the CDR3 end, with the missing end drawn from the germline J gene. The rearrangement joins TRBV7-2 to TRBJ1-5; no definite D call. The germline V gene has CDR1 SGHTA and CDR2 FQGNSA. This CDR3 spans 14 amino acids. The V end was cut by 6 bases, the J end by 3 bases, with 12 bases between. The CDR3 bases that were read are TGTGCCAGCAGTAGGACTTTCAACAATCAGCCC. Translating gives CASSRTFNNQP. The whole CDR3 protein is CASSRTFNNQPQHF. Drawing the rest from reference TRBV7-2 and TRBJ1-5, the complete variable domain is GAGVSQSPSNKVTEKGKDVELRCDPISGHTALYWYRQSLGQGLEFLIYFQGNSAPDKSGLPSDRFSAERTGGSVSTLTIQRTQQEDSAVYLCASSRTFNNQPQHFGDGTRLSIL.

On this clone: The read comes to an end 3 residues before the CDR3 does, leaving the germline J gene to fill in the end. The rearrangement uses TRBV20-1 and TRBJ1-6; weak D call: TRBD1 (6 bases). V dropped 0 bases and J dropped 10 bases, with 16 bases sitting between them. This CDR3 has 15 residues. Germline CDR1 and CDR2: DFQATT and SNEGSKA (reference sequence). Here the CDR3 reads CSARERGTWASPLHF. The covered CDR3 bases are TGCAGTGCTAGAGAGAGGGGGACATGGGCCTCACCC.

For this clone: The CDR3 end falls 3 residues outside the read, so it is completed with the germline J gene. This chain joins TRBV7-2 and TRBJ1-2; D is uncertain. The germline V and J ends were trimmed by 0 bases and 5 bases, with 4 bases remaining between them. CDR1 is SGHTA, CDR2 FQGNSA, per germline. The CDR3 spans 12 residues. The CDR3 is CASSLARYGYTF. The CDR3 bases that were read are TGTGCCAGCAGCTTAGCGAGGTATGGC.

About this clone itself: The DNA ends 3 residues before the CDR3 does, and the rest of the CDR3 is filled in from the germline J gene. The genes are TRBV19 and TRBJ1-5, with D uncertain. Germline V CDR1 and CDR2: LNHDA, SQIVND (reference sequence). With 5 bases removed from V and 0 bases from J, the gap between germline ends came to 8 bases. The CDR3 is made up of 14 amino acids. The CDR3 protein is CASSGPGSNQPQHF. The CDR3 DNA, read in part, is TGTGCCAGTAGTGGTCCGGGTAGCAATCAGCCC.

Note on this clone: The CDR3 end is not reached by the read, which stops 3 residues before it; the germline J gene fills it in. This chain uses TRBV5-6 with TRBJ2-7; D might be TRBD2 (5 bases). The CDR3 has 12 residues. The V gene's germline CDR1 is SGHDT and CDR2 YYEEEE. The ends were cut back, 3 bases at V and 5 bases at J, with 9 bases in the middle. The CDR3 bases that were read are TGTGCCAGCAGCTCCACTAGAGACGAG. Its translation: CASSSTRDE. Given in full, the CDR3 is CASSSTRDEQYF. Supplemented by reference TRBV5-6 and TRBJ2-7, the full variable domain reads DAGVTQSPTHLIKTRGQQVTLRCSPKSGHDTVSWYQQALGQGPQFIFQYYEEEERQRGNFPDRFSGHQFPNYSSELNVNALLLGDSALYLCASSSTRDEQYFGPGTRLTVT.

Remarks on this clone: The read falls 3 residues short of the CDR3 end, and the missing part is taken from the germline J gene. V usage is TRBV29-1 and J usage is TRBJ2-7, with TRBD1 as a possible D gene (5 bases). Germline lookup yields CDR1 SQVTM and CDR2 ANQGSEA. V shed 8 bases and J shed 6 bases, with 17 bases lying between them. The CDR3 has 12 residues. CDR3 protein: CSISFSGPEQYF. The sequenced part of the CDR3 DNA is TGCAGCATATCCTTTTCAGGGCCCGAG.

Points on this clone: The read terminates 3 residues ahead of where the CDR3 ends, so the germline J gene completes it. The rearrangement uses TRBV19 and TRBJ2-2, with D possibly matching TRBD2 (6 bases). Germline CDR1 is LNHDA and CDR2 is SQIVND (reference sequence). The length of the CDR3 is 17 residues. The CDR3 sequence is CASSPSAPGLLNSPLFF. The CDR3 DNA, read in part, is TGTGCCAGTAGTCCCTCAGCCCCGGGACTTCTCAATTCACCG.